The 20 T cell receptor beta chains below all came from one sample that was sequenced in a study of blood T cell repertoires in COVID-19 (dated by TCRdb to 2020 to 2022). Library creation used the immunoSEQ multiplex PCR assay. TCRdb limited this immuneACCESS table to in-frame rearrangements with V and J called. A share of clones is missing; checked studies link under half to unresolved V genes, and the rest is unexplained. The sample data list about 110,000 clones, and roughly 81% of these were observed just once. Around 10% of the sample comes from the top ten. The sample taken for sequencing was peripheral blood. These receptors were taken from a woman between 65 and 79 years old with acute or convalescent COVID-19.

The chain employs TRBV5-1 and TRBJ1-4, with 7 bases matching TRBD1. Per the germline V gene, CDR1 is SGHRS and CDR2 is YFSETQ. With V trimmed by 4 bases and J by 4 bases, 7 bases remained unmatched. The CDR3 extends over 15 amino acids. CDR3: CASSQRTGNNEKLFF. The CDR3 DNA is TGCGCCAGCAGCCAACGGACAGGAAATAATGAAAAACTGTTTTTT.

This chain connects TRBV6-5 to TRBJ2-3; perhaps TRBD1 as D (6 bases). The CDR3 consists of 15 residues. The V end was cut by 1 base, the J end by 0 bases, with 8 bases between. Germline V lookup: CDR1 MNHEY, CDR2 SVGAGI. The CDR3 bases are TGTGCCAGCAGTTACTTGGGGACAAGCACAGATACGCAGTATTTT. Protein: CASSYLGTSTDTQYF.

CDR3 sequence (DNA): TGTGCCTGGAGTCTAGGGGGGGACACTTACCCCTACGAGCAGTACTTC. Its translation is CAWSLGGDTYPYEQYF. The gene calls are TRBV30 and TRBJ2-7; D might be TRBD2 (7 bases). Germline V gene sequence: CDR1 GTSNPN, CDR2 SVGIG (reference sequence). The length of the CDR3 is 16 residues. With 2 bases removed from V and 2 bases from J, the gap between germline ends came to 19 bases.

In DNA form, the CDR3 reads TGTGCCAGCAGCCGGGACTGGCCGGGCGGCTACACCTTC. Amino acid sequence: CASSRDWPGGYTF. The chain uses TRBV14 and TRBJ1-2; possibly TRBD1 for D (5 bases). V lost 4 bases, J lost 8 bases, and 14 bases lay in between. CDR3 size: 13 residues. Germline lookup yields CDR1 SGHDN and CDR2 FVKESK.

The chain uses TRBV4-2 and TRBJ2-1, with 10 bases lining up with TRBD1. J gave up 7 bases and V 6 bases, and 3 bases lay outside the gene matches. This CDR3 has 13 residues. Germline loops: CDR1 LGHNA, CDR2 YNFKEQ. DNA for the CDR3: TGTGCCAGCAGTCGACAGGGGGCAAATGAGCAGTTCTTC. Its protein is CASSRQGANEQFF.

This clone was seen once. The V gene is TRBV6-5, the J gene TRBJ1-2; 11 nucleotides align to TRBD1. This CDR3 has 14 amino acids. Germline lookup yields CDR1 MNHEY and CDR2 SVGAGI. After removal of 5 bases from V and 6 bases from J, the junction contained 5 bases not matched to a gene. CDR3 DNA sequence: TGTGCCAGCAGTCCCGGGACAGGGGGAGATGGCTACACCTTC. It encodes CASSPGTGGDGYTF.

The chain uses TRBV7-9 and TRBJ2-7; no clear D. V was shortened by 2 bases and J by 0 bases, with 5 bases between the two germline ends. Germline CDR1 reads SEHNR; CDR2 reads FQNEAQ (reference sequence). The CDR3 consists of 13 residues. The CDR3 DNA follows: TGTGCCAGCAGCTTAAGCCCCTCCTACGAGCAGTACTTC. It specifies CASSLSPSYEQYF.

This clone was observed a single time. The V and J genes are TRBV6-5 and TRBJ2-2; D ambiguous. V was cut by 6 bases and J by 5 bases, with 10 bases left in between. The germline gives CDR1 MNHEY, CDR2 SVGAGI. This CDR3 is built from 13 residues. This CDR3 is CASRVGPTGELFF. The CDR3 DNA follows: TGTGCCAGCAGGGTTGGGCCGACCGGGGAGCTGTTTTTT.

The V call is TRBV7-2, the J call TRBJ1-3; D is uncertain. CDR3 length: 12 residues. Germline V gives CDR1 SGHTA, CDR2 FQGNSA. Deletions cut 5 bases from V and 6 bases from J, with 8 bases between. Here the CDR3 reads CASSPLPNTIYF. The CDR3 region has the DNA TGTGCCAGCAGCCCCCTTCCAAACACCATATATTTT.

This clone was seen a single time. V usage is TRBV18 and J usage is TRBJ1-2, with a tentative D call TRBD1 (5 bases). From germline, CDR1 is KGHSH and CDR2 LQKENI. This CDR3 is 13 amino acids long. With 6 bases removed from V and 0 bases from J, the gap between germline ends came to 8 bases. The DNA for the CDR3 is TGTGCCAGCTCGCCGACAGCTAACTATGGCTACACCTTC. Amino acids: CASSPTANYGYTF. Based on the CDR3 plus reference TRBV18 and TRBJ1-2, the full variable domain is NAGVMQNPRHLVRRRGQEARLRCSPMKGHSHVYWYRQLPEEGLKFMVYLQKENIIDESGMPKERFSAEFPKEGPSILRIQQVVRGDSAAYFCASSPTANYGYTFGSGTRLTVV.

This chain uses TRBV19 with TRBJ2-5, with 8 positions matching TRBD2. Germline V CDR1 and CDR2: LNHDA, SQIVND (reference sequence). The CDR3 sequence is 15 residues long. The V and J ends lost 3 bases and 4 bases, in that order; junction bases with no gene match: 7. The CDR3 reads CASSMGGTSSETQYF. The CDR3 DNA sequence: TGTGCCAGTAGTATGGGTGGGACTAGTTCAGAGACCCAGTACTTC.

The rearrangement joins TRBV7-9 to TRBJ2-7; 8 nucleotides match TRBD2. V trimming: 2 bases; J trimming: 4 bases; junction bases outside the gene matches: 4. This CDR3 has 14 residues. The V gene's germline CDR1 is SEHNR and CDR2 FQNEAQ (reference sequence). The CDR3 protein is CASSLTAGDYEQYF. The CDR3 region has the DNA TGTGCCAGCAGCTTAACAGCGGGAGATTACGAGCAGTACTTC. The full variable domain, its missing parts supplied by reference TRBV7-9 and TRBJ2-7, is DTGVSQNPRHKITKRGQNVTFRCDPISEHNRLYWYRQTLGQGPEFLTYFQNEAQLEKSRLLSDRFSAERPKGSFSTLEIQRTEQGDSAMYLCASSLTAGDYEQYFGPGTRLTVT.

CDR3 in DNA: TGTGCCAGCAGTGAAAGTAAACAACAATTCAATCAGCCCCAGCATTTT. This encodes CASSESKQQFNQPQHF. V is TRBV2 and J is TRBJ1-5; D is undetermined. The CDR3 consists of 16 residues. Germline CDR1 SNHLY, CDR2 FYNNEI. V shed 2 bases and J shed 3 bases, with 14 bases lying between them.

This chain joins TRBV7-2 and TRBJ1-2; TRBD1 agrees at 7 bases. The CDR3 totals 15 residues. The ends lost 5 bases at V and 4 bases at J; junction bases unmatched: 10. The germline gives CDR1 SGHTA, CDR2 FQGNSA. CDR3 loop: CASSPREGAGYGYTF. The DNA of the CDR3 is TGTGCCAGCAGCCCCCGAGAGGGGGCTGGCTATGGCTACACCTTC.

The J gene is TRBJ1-1, the V gene TRBV5-4; 9 bases agree with TRBD1. Germline lookup yields CDR1 SGHNT and CDR2 YYREEE (reference sequence). After removal of 7 bases from V and 2 bases from J, the junction contained 6 bases not matched to a gene. The CDR3 runs 14 residues. This CDR3 is CASFEGQGNTEAFF. The DNA for the CDR3 is TGTGCCAGCTTTGAGGGACAGGGAAACACTGAAGCTTTCTTT.

The rearrangement links TRBV10-3 to TRBJ2-5, with TRBD2 matching 12 bases. Germline V gene lookup returns CDR1 ENHRY and CDR2 SYGVKD. Trimming at V came to 6 bases and at J to 1 base, leaving 3 bases not matched to a gene. This CDR3 comprises 15 residues. Written as DNA, the CDR3 is TGTGCCATCAGACTAGCGGGGGGATCCCAAGAGACCCAGTACTTC. This codes for CAIRLAGGSQETQYF.

The chain employs TRBV7-2 and TRBJ2-5; D is perhaps TRBD2 (7 bases). Trimming left V 4 bases short and J 5 bases short, with 14 bases between. The CDR3 loop spans 14 amino acids. Germline CDR1 is SGHTA and CDR2 is FQGNSA. CDR3 DNA sequence: TGTGCCAGCAGCTCTCGGACTAGGGGGGAGACCCAGTACTTC. It specifies CASSSRTRGETQYF.

The V and J genes are TRBV21-1 and TRBJ1-5; the DNA was not compared with TRBD1, the D call given in the table. TRBV21-1 is marked as a pseudogene. The CDR3 runs to 15 residues. The CDR3 DNA follows: TGTGCCAGCAGATTAACGACAGCCAGAAATCAGCCCCAGCATTTT. It is translated as CASRLTTARNQPQHF.

J is TRBJ2-5 and V is TRBV3-1 (or the pseudogene TRBV3-2); 7 bases align to TRBD2. From germline, CDR1 is LGHDT and CDR2 YNNKEL (reference sequence). The CDR3 runs to 16 residues. V lost 1 base to trimming and J lost 2 bases; unmatched junction nucleotides: 7. For the CDR3, the DNA is TGTGCCAGCAGCCAAGTCTTTGGGACTAAACAAGAGACCCAGTACTTC. It specifies CASSQVFGTKQETQYF.

The V and J genes are TRBV11-1 and TRBJ2-5; 9 bases map to TRBD1. The CDR3 has 14 residues. The V gene's germline CDR1 is SGHAT and CDR2 FQDESV (reference sequence). The V gene end was trimmed by 1 base and the J gene end by 6 bases; junction bases not matched to a gene: 3. The CDR3 DNA sequence: TGTGCCAGCAGCTTAGGGACAGGGGTAAAGACCCAGTACTTC. Protein: CASSLGTGVKTQYF.